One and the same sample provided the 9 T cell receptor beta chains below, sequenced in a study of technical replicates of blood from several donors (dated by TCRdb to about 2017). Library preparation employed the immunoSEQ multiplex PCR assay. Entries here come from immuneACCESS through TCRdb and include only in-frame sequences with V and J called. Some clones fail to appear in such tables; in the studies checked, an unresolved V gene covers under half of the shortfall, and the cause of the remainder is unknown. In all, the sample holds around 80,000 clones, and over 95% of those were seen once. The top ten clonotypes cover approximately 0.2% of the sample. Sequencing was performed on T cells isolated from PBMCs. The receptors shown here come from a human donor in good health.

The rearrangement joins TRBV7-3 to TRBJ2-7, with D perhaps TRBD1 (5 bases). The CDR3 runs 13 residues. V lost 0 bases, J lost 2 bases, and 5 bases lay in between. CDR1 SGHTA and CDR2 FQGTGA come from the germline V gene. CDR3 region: CASSLTGAYEQYF. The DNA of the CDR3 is TGTGCCAGCAGCTTAACAGGGGCCTACGAGCAGTACTTC.

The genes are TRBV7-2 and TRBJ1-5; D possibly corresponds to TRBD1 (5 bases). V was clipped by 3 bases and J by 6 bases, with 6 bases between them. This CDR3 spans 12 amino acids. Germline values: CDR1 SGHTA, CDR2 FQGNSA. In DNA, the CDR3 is TGTGCCAGCAGCTTCACAGGTCAGCCCCAGCATTTT. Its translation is CASSFTGQPQHF.

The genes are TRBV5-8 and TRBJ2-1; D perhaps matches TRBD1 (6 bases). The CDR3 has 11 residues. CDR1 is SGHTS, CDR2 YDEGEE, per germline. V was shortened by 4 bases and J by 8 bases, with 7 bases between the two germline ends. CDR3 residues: CASSGGYEQFF. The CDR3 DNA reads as TGTGCCAGCAGCGGGGGCTATGAGCAGTTCTTC.

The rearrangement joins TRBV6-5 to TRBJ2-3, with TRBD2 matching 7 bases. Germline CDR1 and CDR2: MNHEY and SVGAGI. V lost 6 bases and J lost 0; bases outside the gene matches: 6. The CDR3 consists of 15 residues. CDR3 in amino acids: CASSLAVISTDTQYF. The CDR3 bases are TGTGCCAGCAGCCTAGCGGTAATTAGCACAGATACGCAGTATTTT.

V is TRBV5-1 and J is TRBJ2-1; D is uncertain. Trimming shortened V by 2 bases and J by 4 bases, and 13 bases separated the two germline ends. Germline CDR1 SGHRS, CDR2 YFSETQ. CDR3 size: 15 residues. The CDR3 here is CASSLVTQVYNEQFF. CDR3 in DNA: TGCGCCAGCAGCTTAGTAACCCAGGTATACAATGAGCAGTTCTTC.

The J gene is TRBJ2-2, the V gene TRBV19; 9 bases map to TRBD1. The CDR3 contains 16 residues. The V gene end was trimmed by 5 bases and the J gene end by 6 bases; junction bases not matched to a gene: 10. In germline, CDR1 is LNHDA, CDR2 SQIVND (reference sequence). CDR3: CASSVFVDRGSGELFF. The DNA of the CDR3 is TGTGCCAGTAGTGTCTTTGTTGACAGGGGGTCCGGGGAGCTGTTTTTT.

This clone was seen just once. Here the CDR3 DNA reads TGTGCCAGCAGCTTAGCGGAGAGGGCATACAATGAGCAGTTCTTC. This encodes CASSLAERAYNEQFF. The chain combines TRBV7-9 with TRBJ2-1, with TRBD2 as a possible D gene (5 bases). CDR3 length: 15 amino acids. Looked up from germline, CDR1 is SEHNR and CDR2 is FQNEAQ (reference sequence). Trimming removed 0 bases from V and 4 bases from J, with 10 bases in between.

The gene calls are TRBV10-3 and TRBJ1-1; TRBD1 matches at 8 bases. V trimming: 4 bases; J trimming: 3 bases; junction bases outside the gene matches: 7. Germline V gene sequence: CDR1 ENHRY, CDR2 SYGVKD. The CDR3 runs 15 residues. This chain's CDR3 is CAISGGTGRYTEAFF. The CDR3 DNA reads TGTGCCATCAGTGGGGGGACAGGAAGGTACACTGAAGCTTTCTTT.

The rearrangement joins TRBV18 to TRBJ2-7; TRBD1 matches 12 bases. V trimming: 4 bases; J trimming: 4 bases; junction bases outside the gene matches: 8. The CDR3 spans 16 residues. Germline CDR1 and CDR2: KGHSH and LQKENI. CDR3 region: CASSLIGTGGVYEQYF. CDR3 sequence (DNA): TGTGCCAGCTCACTGATCGGGACAGGGGGCGTATACGAGCAGTACTTC.